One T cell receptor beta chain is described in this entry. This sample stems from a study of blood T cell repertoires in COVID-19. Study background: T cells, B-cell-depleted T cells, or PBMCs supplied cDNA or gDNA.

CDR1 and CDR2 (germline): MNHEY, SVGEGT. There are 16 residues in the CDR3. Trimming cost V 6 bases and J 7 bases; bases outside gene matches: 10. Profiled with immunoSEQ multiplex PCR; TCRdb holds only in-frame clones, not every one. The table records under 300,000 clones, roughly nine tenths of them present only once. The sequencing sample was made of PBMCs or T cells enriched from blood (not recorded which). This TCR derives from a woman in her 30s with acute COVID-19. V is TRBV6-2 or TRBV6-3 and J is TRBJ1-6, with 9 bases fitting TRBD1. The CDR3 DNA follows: TGTGCCAGCAGCTCCTCGACAGGGGGAAACAATTCACCCCTCCACTTT. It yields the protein CASSSSTGGNNSPLHF.